The rows below give T cell receptor beta chains drawn from one sample of a study of blood T cell repertoires in COVID-19. Produced via immunoSEQ multiplex PCR; TCRdb's table is partial and in-frame only. The sample shows roughly 15,000 clones, about 78% of them seen only once. Sample: peripheral blood. The receptors originated from a human donor in a cohort sampled during active COVID-19. Both conserved end residues are part of each CDR3. A D gene is named only where the DNA matches it firmly. The size field is filled for only some rows; it gives once, few, many or a size class.

v_call: TRBV5-5
d_call: -
clone_size: -
j_call: TRBJ1-5
cdr3_nt: TGTGCCAGCAGCGGACAGATTGATCAGCCCCAGCATTTT
cdr3_aa: CASSGQIDQPQHF

v_call: TRBV21-1
d_call: -
clone_size: -
j_call: TRBJ2-1
cdr3_nt: TGTGCCAGCCCGGGGTCCCCGGCACCGCAGTTCTTC
cdr3_aa: CASPGSPAPQFF

v_call: TRBV12-3/TRBV12-4
d_call: -
clone_size: -
j_call: TRBJ2-1
cdr3_nt: TGTGCCAGCAGTTTAGACGGGGATGAGCAGTTCTTC
cdr3_aa: CASSLDGDEQFF

v_call: TRBV10-3
d_call: -
clone_size: -
j_call: TRBJ1-1
cdr3_nt: TGTGCCATCAGTACCCCAGAGGGTGAAGCTTTCTTT
cdr3_aa: CAISTPEGEAFF

v_call: TRBV27
d_call: -
clone_size: -
j_call: TRBJ1-1
cdr3_nt: TGTGCCAGCAGTTTAGGACACCTGAACACTGAAGCTTTCTTT
cdr3_aa: CASSLGHLNTEAFF

v_call: TRBV7-9
d_call: TRBD1
clone_size: -
j_call: TRBJ2-4
cdr3_nt: TGTGCCAGCAGCTTAGTCGGGACAGGGGGCCGGGACAAAAACATTCAGTACTTC
cdr3_aa: CASSLVGTGGRDKNIQYF

v_call: TRBV24-1
d_call: -
clone_size: few
j_call: TRBJ1-5
cdr3_nt: TGTGCCACCAGTGATAGTGGCCCAAATCAGCCCCAGCATTTT
cdr3_aa: CATSDSGPNQPQHF

v_call: TRBV30
d_call: TRBD2
clone_size: once
j_call: TRBJ2-5
cdr3_nt: TGTGCCTGGCGGACTAGCGGGGAAGAGACCCAGTACTTC
cdr3_aa: CAWRTSGEETQYF

v_call: TRBV7-2
d_call: TRBD1
clone_size: -
j_call: TRBJ2-5
cdr3_nt: TGTGCCAGCAGCCCCGACAGGGCCCAAGAGACCCAGTACTTC
cdr3_aa: CASSPDRAQETQYF

v_call: TRBV5-5
d_call: -
clone_size: -
j_call: TRBJ1-2
cdr3_nt: TGTGCCAGCAGCTTGGCGACACCGAACTATGGCTACACCTTC
cdr3_aa: CASSLATPNYGYTF

v_call: TRBV6-5
d_call: TRBD1
clone_size: -
j_call: TRBJ2-4
cdr3_nt: TGTGCCAGCAGACCACAGGGGCTAGCCAAAAACATTCAGTACTTC
cdr3_aa: CASRPQGLAKNIQYF

v_call: TRBV19
d_call: -
clone_size: few
j_call: TRBJ2-1
cdr3_nt: TGTGCCAGTAGTCAGACCACAGGGAAGAGGTACAATGAGCAGTTCTTC
cdr3_aa: CASSQTTGKRYNEQFF

v_call: TRBV2
d_call: -
clone_size: -
j_call: TRBJ2-1
cdr3_nt: TGTGCCAGCAGTGAAAGTTCAGGTTGGAATGAGCAGTTCTTC
cdr3_aa: CASSESSGWNEQFF

v_call: TRBV28
d_call: TRBD2
clone_size: few
j_call: TRBJ2-1
cdr3_nt: TGTGCCAGCAGCTCTAGCGGGACTTTTATGGATGAGCAGTTCTTC
cdr3_aa: CASSSSGTFMDEQFF

v_call: TRBV11-2
d_call: -
clone_size: once
j_call: TRBJ1-2
cdr3_nt: TGTGCCAGCAGCTTAGATAGCCGGTCATTTTTGGGTGGCTACACCTTC
cdr3_aa: CASSLDSRSFLGGYTF

v_call: TRBV9
d_call: TRBD2
clone_size: -
j_call: TRBJ2-7
cdr3_nt: TGTGCCAGCAGCGTTCAGACAACTAGCGGGGGCGGAGACGAGCAGTACTTC
cdr3_aa: CASSVQTTSGGGDEQYF

v_call: TRBV11-2
d_call: TRBD2
clone_size: -
j_call: TRBJ2-1
cdr3_nt: TGTGCCAGCAGCTTGGGATATAGGCTAGCGGGAGGGGGCAATGAGCAGTTCTTC
cdr3_aa: CASSLGYRLAGGGNEQFF